This T cell receptor (beta chain) was identified during a study of blood T cell repertoires in COVID-19. TCRdb's table, derived via immunoSEQ multiplex PCR, lists solely in-frame clones and lacks some. Found here are over 50,000 clones, about 86% of them singletons; the top ten hold approximately 12%. The CDR3 has 13 residues. CDR1 MNHEY and CDR2 SVGAGI come from the germline V gene. Trimming removed 7 bases from V and 13 bases from J; junction bases left unmatched: 14. This chain uses TRBV6-5 with TRBJ2-3, with TRBD2 matching 7 bases. The receptor's source is a man between 65 and 85 years old with active COVID-19. The sample consisted of peripheral blood. CDR3 region: CASKTFKAGVEYF. The CDR3 nucleotides read TGTGCCAGCAAAACCTTCAAGGCGGGGGTGGAGTATTTT.